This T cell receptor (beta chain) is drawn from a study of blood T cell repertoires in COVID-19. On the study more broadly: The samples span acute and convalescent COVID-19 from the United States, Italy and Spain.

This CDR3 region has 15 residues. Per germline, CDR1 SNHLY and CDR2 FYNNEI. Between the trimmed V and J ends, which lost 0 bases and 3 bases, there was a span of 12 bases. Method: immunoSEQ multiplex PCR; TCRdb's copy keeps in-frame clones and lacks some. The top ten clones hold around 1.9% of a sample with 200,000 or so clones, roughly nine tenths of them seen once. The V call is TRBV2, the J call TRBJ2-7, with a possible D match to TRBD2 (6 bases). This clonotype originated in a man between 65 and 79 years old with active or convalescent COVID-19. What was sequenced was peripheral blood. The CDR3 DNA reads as TGTGCCAGCAGTGAAGCCCTTGGAGGGATCTACGAGCAGTACTTC. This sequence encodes CASSEALGGIYEQYF.